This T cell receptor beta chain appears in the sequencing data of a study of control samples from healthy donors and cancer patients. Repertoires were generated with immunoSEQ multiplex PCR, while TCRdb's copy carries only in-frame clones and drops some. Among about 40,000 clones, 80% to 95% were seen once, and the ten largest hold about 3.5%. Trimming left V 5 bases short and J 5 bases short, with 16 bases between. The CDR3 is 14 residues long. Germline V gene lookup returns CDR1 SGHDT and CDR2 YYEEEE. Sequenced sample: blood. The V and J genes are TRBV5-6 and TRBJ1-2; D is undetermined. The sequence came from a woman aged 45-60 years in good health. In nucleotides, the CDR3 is TGTGCCAGCAGTCAGCCGCAGAGTCCGTATGGCTACACCTTC. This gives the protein CASSQPQSPYGYTF.